Included here is one TCR beta chain sequence, with context. Its specificity is not known. The CDR3 length is 16 residues. The germline gives CDR1 LNHDA, CDR2 SQIVND (reference sequence). V was cut by 6 bases and J by 0 bases, with 12 bases left in between. These data originate in a study of shared clonotypes between healthy human individuals. Every one of the donors was a Caucasian adult that lived in Nashville, Tennessee. Study-wide results and limits: Researchers sampled blood only, noting tissue repertoires likely differ. Although depth was large, rarefaction showed that sequencing of the sorted subsets was incomplete. Shared across a few donors were around 5% of the naive CD4 clonotypes.

Measured with immunoSEQ multiplex PCR; TCRdb has only the in-frame clones, and not every one. The sample lists around 2.1 million clones; 95% were seen once. The TCR was taken from a man aged 18 to 35 in good health. The sample comprised naive CD4+ T cells sorted from blood. Indicated subset: CD45RA+ positively selected. This rearrangement joins TRBV19 to TRBJ2-6; tentatively, D is TRBD2 (5 bases). The chain's CDR3 is CASSRGPYSGANVLTF. The CDR3 bases are TGTGCCAGTAGCCGAGGGCCCTACTCTGGGGCCAACGTCCTGACTTTC.